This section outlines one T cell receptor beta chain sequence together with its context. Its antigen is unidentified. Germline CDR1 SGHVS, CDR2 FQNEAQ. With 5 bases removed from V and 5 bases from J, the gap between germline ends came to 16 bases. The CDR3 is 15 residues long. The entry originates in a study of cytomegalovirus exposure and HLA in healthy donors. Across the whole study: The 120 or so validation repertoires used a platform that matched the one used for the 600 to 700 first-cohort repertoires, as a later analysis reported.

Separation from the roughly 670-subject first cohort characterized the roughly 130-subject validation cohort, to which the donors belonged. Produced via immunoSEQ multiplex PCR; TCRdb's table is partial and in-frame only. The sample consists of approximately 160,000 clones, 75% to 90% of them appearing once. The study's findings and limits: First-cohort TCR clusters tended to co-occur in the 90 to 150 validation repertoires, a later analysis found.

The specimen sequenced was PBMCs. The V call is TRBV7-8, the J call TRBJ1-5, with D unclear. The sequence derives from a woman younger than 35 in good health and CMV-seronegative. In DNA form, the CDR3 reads TGTGCCAGCAGCGCAGCTCAACAGTTTTATCAGCCCCAGCATTTT. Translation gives CASSAAQQFYQPQHF.